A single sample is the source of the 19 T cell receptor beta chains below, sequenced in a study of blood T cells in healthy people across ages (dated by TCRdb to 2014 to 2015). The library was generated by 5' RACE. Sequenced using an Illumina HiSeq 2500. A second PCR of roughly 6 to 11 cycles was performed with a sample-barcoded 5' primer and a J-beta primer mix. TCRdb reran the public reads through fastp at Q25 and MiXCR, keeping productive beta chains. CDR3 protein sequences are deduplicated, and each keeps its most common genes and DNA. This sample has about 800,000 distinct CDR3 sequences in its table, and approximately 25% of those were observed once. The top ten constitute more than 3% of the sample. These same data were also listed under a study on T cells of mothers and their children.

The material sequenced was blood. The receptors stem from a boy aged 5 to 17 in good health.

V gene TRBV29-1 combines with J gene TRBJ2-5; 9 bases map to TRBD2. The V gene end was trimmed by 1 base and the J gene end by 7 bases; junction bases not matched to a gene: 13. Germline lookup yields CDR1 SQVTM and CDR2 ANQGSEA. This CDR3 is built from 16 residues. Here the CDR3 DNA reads TGCAGCGTTGAAGTTTGGCTAGCGGGAAGGCTGGGGACCCAGTACTTC. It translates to CSVEVWLAGRLGTQYF.

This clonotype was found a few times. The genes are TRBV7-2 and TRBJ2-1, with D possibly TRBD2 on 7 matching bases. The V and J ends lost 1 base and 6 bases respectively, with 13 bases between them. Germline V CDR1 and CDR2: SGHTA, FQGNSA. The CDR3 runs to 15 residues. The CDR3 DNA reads TGTGCCAGCAGCTTAGAGTTCGCGGGGGCCAATGAGCAGTTCTTC. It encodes CASSLEFAGANEQFF.

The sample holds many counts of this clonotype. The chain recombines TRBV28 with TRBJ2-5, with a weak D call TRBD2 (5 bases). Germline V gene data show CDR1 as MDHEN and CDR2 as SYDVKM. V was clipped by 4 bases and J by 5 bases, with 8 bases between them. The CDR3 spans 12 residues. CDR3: CASSSTGETQYF. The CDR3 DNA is TGTGCCAGCAGTTCGACGGGGGAGACCCAGTACTTC.

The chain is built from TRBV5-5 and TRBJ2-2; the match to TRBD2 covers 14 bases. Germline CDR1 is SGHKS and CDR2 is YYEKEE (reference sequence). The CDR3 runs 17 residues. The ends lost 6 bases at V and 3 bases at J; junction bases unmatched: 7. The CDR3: CASTGTSGSMYTGELFF. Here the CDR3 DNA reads TGTGCCAGCACCGGGACTAGCGGGAGTATGTACACCGGGGAGCTGTTTTTT.

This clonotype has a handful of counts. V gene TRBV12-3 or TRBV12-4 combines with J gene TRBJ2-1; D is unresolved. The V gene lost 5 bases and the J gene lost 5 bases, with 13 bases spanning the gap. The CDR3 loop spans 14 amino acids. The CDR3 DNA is TGTGCCAGCAGTCCATTTACCCCCGACAATGAGCAGTTCTTC. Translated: CASSPFTPDNEQFF.

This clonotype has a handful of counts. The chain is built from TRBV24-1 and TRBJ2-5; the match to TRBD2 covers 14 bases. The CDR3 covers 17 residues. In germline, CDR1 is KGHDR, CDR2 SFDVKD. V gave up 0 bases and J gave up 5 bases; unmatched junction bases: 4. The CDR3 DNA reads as TGTGCCACCAGTGATTTGGGGACTAGCGGGAGTGGCGAGACCCAGTACTTC. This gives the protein CATSDLGTSGSGETQYF.

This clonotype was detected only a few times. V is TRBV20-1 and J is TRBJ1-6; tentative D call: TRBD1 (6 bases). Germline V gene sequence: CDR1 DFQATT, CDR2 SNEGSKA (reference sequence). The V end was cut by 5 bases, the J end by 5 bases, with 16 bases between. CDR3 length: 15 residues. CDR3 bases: TGCAGTGCTCACCACGGGGGGCGGAATAATTCACCCCTCCACTTT. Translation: CSAHHGGRNNSPLHF.

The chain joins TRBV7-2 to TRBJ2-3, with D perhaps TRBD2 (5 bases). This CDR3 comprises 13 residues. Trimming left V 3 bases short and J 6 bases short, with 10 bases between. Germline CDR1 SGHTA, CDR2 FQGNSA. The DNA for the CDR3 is TGTGCCAGCAGCTTTAGTTGGAGGGATACGCAGTATTTT. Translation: CASSFSWRDTQYF. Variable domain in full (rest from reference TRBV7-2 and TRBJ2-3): GAGVSQSPSNKVTEKGKDVELRCDPISGHTALYWYRQSLGQGLEFLIYFQGNSAPDKSGLPSDRFSAERTGGSVSTLTIQRTQQEDSAVYLCASSFSWRDTQYFGPGTRLTVL.

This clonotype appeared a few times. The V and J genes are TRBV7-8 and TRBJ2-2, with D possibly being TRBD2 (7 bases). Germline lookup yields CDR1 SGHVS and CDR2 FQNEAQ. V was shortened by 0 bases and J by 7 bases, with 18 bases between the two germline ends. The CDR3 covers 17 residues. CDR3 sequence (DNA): TGTGCCAGCAGCTTAGCTTTCTTGGGGGGGGGCGTCGGGGAGCTGTTTTTT. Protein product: CASSLAFLGGGVGELFF.

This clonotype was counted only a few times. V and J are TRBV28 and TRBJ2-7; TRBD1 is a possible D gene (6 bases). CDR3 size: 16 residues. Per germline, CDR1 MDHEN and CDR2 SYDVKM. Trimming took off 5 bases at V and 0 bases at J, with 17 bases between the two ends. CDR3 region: CASSLPGTPSSYEQYF. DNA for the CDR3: TGTGCCAGCAGTCTTCCCGGGACACCGAGCTCCTACGAGCAGTACTTC.

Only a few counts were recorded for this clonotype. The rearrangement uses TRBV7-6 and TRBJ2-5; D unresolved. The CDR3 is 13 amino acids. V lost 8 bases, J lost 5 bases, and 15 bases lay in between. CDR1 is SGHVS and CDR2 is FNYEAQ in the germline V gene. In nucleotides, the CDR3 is TGTGCCAGCCGGGCACCTCTCTGGGAGACCCAGTACTTC. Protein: CASRAPLWETQYF. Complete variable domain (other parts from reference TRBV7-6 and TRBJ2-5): GAGVSQSPRYKVTKRGQDVALRCDPISGHVSLYWYRQALGQGPEFLTYFNYEAQQDKSGLPNDRFSAERPEGSISTLTIQRTEQRDSAMYRCASRAPLWETQYFGPGTRLLVL.

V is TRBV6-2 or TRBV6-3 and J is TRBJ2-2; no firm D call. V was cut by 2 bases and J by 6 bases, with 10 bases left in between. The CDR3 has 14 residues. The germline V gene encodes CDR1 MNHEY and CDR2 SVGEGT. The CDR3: CASSYATGSGELFF. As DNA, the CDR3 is TGTGCCAGCAGTTACGCCACGGGTTCCGGGGAGCTGTTTTTT.

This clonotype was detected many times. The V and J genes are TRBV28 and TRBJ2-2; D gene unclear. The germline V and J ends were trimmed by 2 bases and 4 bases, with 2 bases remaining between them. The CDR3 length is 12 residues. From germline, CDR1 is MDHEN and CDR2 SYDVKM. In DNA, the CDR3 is TGTGCCAGCAGTTTAGTCACCGGGGAGCTGTTTTTT. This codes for CASSLVTGELFF.

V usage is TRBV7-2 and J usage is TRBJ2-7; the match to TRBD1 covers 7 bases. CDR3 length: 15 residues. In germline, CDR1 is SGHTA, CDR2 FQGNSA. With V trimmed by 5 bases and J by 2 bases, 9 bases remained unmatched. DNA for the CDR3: TGTGCCAGCAGCCCGAGGACAGGTTGGGCCTACGAGCAGTACTTC. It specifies CASSPRTGWAYEQYF.

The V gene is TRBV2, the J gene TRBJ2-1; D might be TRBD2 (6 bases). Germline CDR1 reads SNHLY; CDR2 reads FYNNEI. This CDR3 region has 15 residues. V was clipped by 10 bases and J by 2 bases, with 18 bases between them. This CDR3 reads CATDLRDSAYNEQFF. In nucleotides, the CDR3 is TGTGCCACCGACCTCCGGGACTCTGCCTACAATGAGCAGTTCTTC.

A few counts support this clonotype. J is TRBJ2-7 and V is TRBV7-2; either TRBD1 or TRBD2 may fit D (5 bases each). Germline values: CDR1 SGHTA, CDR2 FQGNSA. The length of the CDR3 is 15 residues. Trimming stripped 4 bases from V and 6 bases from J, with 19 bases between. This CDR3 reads CASSSAWGILGEQYF. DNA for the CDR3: TGTGCCAGCAGCTCAGCGTGGGGGATATTGGGCGAGCAGTACTTC.

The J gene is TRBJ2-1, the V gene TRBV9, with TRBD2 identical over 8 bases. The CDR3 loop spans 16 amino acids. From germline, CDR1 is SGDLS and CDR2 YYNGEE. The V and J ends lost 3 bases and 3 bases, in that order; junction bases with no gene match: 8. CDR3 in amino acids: CASSDKRETNYNEQFF. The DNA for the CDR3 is TGTGCCAGCAGCGACAAGCGGGAGACGAACTACAATGAGCAGTTCTTC.

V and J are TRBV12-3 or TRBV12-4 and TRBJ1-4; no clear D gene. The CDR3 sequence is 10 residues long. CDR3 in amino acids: CASWAEKLFF. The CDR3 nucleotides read TGTGCGAGTTGGGCTGAAAAACTGTTTTTT.

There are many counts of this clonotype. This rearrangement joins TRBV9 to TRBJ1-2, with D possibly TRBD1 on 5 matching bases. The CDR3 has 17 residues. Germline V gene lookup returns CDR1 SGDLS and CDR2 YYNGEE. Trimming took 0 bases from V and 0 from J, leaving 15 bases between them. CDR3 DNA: TGTGCCAGCAGCGTAGAGGTGGGGCAGGGCGCTAACTATGGCTACACCTTC. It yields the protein CASSVEVGQGANYGYTF. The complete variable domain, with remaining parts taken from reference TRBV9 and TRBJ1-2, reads DSGVTQTPKHLITATGQRVTLRCSPRSGDLSVYWYQQSLDQGLQFLIQYYNGEERAKGNILERFSAQQFPDLHSELNLSSLELGDSALYFCASSVEVGQGANYGYTFGSGTRLTVV.